This TCR beta chain came from a study of human T cells and chemical hapten exposure. Study overall: Mainly, slight library volume differences in the pool made TCR yields vary. General observations from the study: Sensitizing to DPC left TCRs with a frequency above 1 in 1000 unaltered.

Germline-derived CDR1 and CDR2 are MDHEN and SYDVKM. The CDR3 totals 16 residues. It was the library that attached unique molecular identifiers to individual cDNA molecules. Under the authors' procedure: TCRs per sample had a median of approximately 96,000 and ranged from roughly 23,224 to 700,000. TCRdb recomputed calls from the RACE reads with MiXCR, one row per CDR3 protein. TCRdb's processing, not the authors' own work, is the source of the V and J calls. The sample carries tens of thousands of distinct CDR3 sequences, about 8.6% recorded once. The time point here: healthy volunteer bleed at 2 weeks. Before extraction, the whole blood was not fractionated, and total RNA was taken from it. This clonotype was detected a few times. Antigen specificity is unknown. The junction differs from germline at one of its ends, possibly a read error.

The specimen was whole blood. The V and J genes are TRBV28 and TRBJ1-6; weak D call: TRBD1 (5 bases). The sequence came from a female donor in good health. Some clones in this sample may be carry-over from other donors' samples. The DNA of the CDR3 is TGTGCCAGCAGTTTAGCCCGGGACTCCTATAATTCACCCCTCTACTTT. This codes for CASSLARDSYNSPLYF.